Following are 26 T cell receptor beta chains from one sample sequenced in a study of blood T cells in healthy people across ages. Together with a sample-barcoded 5' primer, a J-beta primer mix was included in a second PCR lasting roughly 6 to 12 cycles. TCRdb itself ran the 5' RACE reads through MiXCR, one entry per CDR3 protein. The data show approximately 900,000 distinct CDR3 sequences, 40% to 60% seen once. Sequencing input: blood. These receptors were collected from a man in his thirties or forties in good health.

This clonotype was picked up a small number of times. The gene calls are TRBV20-1 and TRBJ2-5; TRBD2 matches at 8 bases. J was trimmed by 2 bases and V by 8 bases; bases with no gene match: 7. This CDR3 spans 13 amino acids. Germline CDR1 and CDR2: DFQATT and SNEGSKA (reference sequence). The CDR3 bases are TGCAGTCCTTCGGGGACTAGACAAGAGACCCAGTACTTC. This translates into CSPSGTRQETQYF.

The chain uses TRBV5-1 and TRBJ2-3; either TRBD1 or TRBD2 may fit D (5 bases each). Germline lookup yields CDR1 SGHRS and CDR2 YFSETQ. The CDR3 has 18 residues. V shed 2 bases and J shed 0 bases, with 19 bases lying between them. In nucleotides, the CDR3 is TGCGCCAGCAGCTTATGGGGACCGGACGTGGCTAGCACAGATACGCAGTATTTT. Protein product: CASSLWGPDVASTDTQYF.

CDR3 coding DNA: TGTGCCTTAGGGGGGGGAAGCTCCTACGAGCAGTACTTC. Amino acids: CALGGGSSYEQYF. The chain is built from TRBV7-3 and TRBJ2-7; D is possibly TRBD2 (7 bases). The germline gives CDR1 SGHTA, CDR2 FQGTGA. This CDR3 region has 13 residues. V was pared by 11 bases and J by 0 bases, with 14 bases between.

The genes are TRBV3-1 and TRBJ1-2; D unresolved. The CDR3 extends over 15 amino acids. Trimming shortened V by 4 bases and J by 1 base, and 13 bases separated the two germline ends. Germline assignment: CDR1 LGHDT and CDR2 YNNKEL (reference sequence). CDR3 nucleotide sequence: TGTGCCAGCAGCCGAGACTGGACGGTTAACTATGGCTACACCTTC. The encoded protein is CASSRDWTVNYGYTF.

This chain uses TRBV29-1 with TRBJ2-5; tentatively, D is TRBD1 (5 bases). Germline CDR1 and CDR2: SQVTM and ANQGSEA. This CDR3 comprises 15 residues. V gave up 4 bases and J gave up 3 bases, with 18 bases separating them. DNA for the CDR3: TGCAGCGTTGCCCTCCACATAGGGGTAGAAGAGACCCAGTACTTC. Its protein is CSVALHIGVEETQYF.

The chain has TRBV3-1 and TRBJ2-1; 12 nucleotides line up with TRBD2. Germline-derived CDR1 and CDR2 are LGHDT and YNNKEL (reference sequence). There are 17 residues in the CDR3. The V segment lost 3 bases and the J segment 7 bases; nucleotides outside the gene matches: 10. The CDR3: CASSHLASGGAYNEQFF. The CDR3 nucleotides are TGTGCCAGCAGCCACCTGGCTAGCGGGGGGGCGTATAATGAGCAGTTCTTC.

The CDR3 protein is CAISESATDTQYF. CDR3 bases: TGTGCCATCAGTGAGTCGGCTACAGATACGCAGTATTTT. This sequence joins TRBV10-3 and TRBJ2-3; D uncertain. The CDR3 loop spans 13 amino acids. V was pared by 0 bases and J by 3 bases, with 4 bases between. Germline CDR1 and CDR2: ENHRY and SYGVKD.

This chain links TRBV20-1 with TRBJ2-7; D not certain. The CDR3 has 16 residues. The germline V gene encodes CDR1 DFQATT and CDR2 SNEGSKA (reference sequence). Trimming left V 1 base short and J 0 bases short, with 16 bases between. The DNA for the CDR3 is TGCAGTGCTAGAGCCCCCTTCCGTGTGAGCTCCTACGAGCAGTACTTC. Its translation: CSARAPFRVSSYEQYF.

This clonotype has more than one count but fewer than ten. J is TRBJ2-7 and V is TRBV7-8, with D possibly being TRBD1 (5 bases). The CDR3 spans 15 residues. CDR1 is SGHVS, CDR2 FQNEAQ, per germline. V was pared by 7 bases and J by 4 bases, with 20 bases between. The CDR3 DNA sequence: TGTGCCAGCACCGCCCTGGGGCAGGGAAAATACGAGCAGTACTTC. Translating it yields CASTALGQGKYEQYF.

This clonotype occurred a few times. J is TRBJ1-2 and V is TRBV4-2, with D perhaps matching TRBD1 (5 bases). This CDR3 spans 13 amino acids. Germline CDR1 reads LGHNA; CDR2 reads YNFKEQ. V was cut by 0 bases and J by 8 bases, with 10 bases left in between. Here the CDR3 reads CASSQDSQGGYTF. CDR3 bases: TGTGCCAGCAGCCAAGATAGTCAGGGAGGCTACACCTTC.

This clonotype was seen a handful of times. As DNA, the CDR3 is TGCAGCGTTGACAGGGGGAGTCAAGATACGCAGTATTTT. Protein: CSVDRGSQDTQYF. V gene TRBV29-1 combines with J gene TRBJ2-3, with 7 positions matching TRBD1. Germline V CDR1 and CDR2: SQVTM, ANQGSEA. The CDR3 is made up of 13 amino acids. V dropped 3 bases and J dropped 5; count of bases not matched to a gene: 5.

In nucleotides, the CDR3 is TGTGCCAGCAGCGTAGCTGGCACAGGGTCCTACGAGCAGTACTTC. It encodes CASSVAGTGSYEQYF. This chain connects TRBV9 to TRBJ2-7, with TRBD1 as a possible D gene (6 bases). The V gene's germline CDR1 is SGDLS and CDR2 YYNGEE. V lost 0 bases and J 1 base, leaving 11 bases between the germline ends. The CDR3 runs 15 residues.

V usage is TRBV12-3 or TRBV12-4 and J usage is TRBJ1-4, with D possibly being TRBD1 (6 bases). Trimming cost V 5 bases and J 8 bases, with 18 bases left between them. CDR3 length equals 15 residues. This CDR3 is CASSPQTGISEKLFF. The CDR3 DNA follows: TGTGCCAGCAGTCCGCAAACAGGGATTTCGGAAAAACTGTTTTTT.

This clonotype was recorded a few times. The CDR3 loop is CASSLGTGPFMNTEAFF. The DNA for the CDR3 is TGTGCCAGCAGCTTAGGGACAGGGCCGTTTATGAACACTGAAGCTTTCTTT. The chain couples TRBV11-2 to TRBJ1-1; 8 bases match TRBD1. V was clipped by 1 base and J by 0 bases; unmatched bases: 7. The CDR3 spans 17 residues. Germline CDR1 reads SGHAT; CDR2 reads FQNNGV. Full variable domain (remainder filled in from reference TRBV11-2 and TRBJ1-1): EAGVAQSPRYKIIEKRQSVAFWCNPISGHATLYWYQQILGQGPKLLIQFQNNGVVDDSQLPKDRFSAERLKGVDSTLKIQPAKLEDSAVYLCASSLGTGPFMNTEAFFGQGTRLTVV.

This chain joins TRBV13 and TRBJ2-1, with D tentatively TRBD1 or TRBD2 (5 bases each). V lost 5 bases and J 6 bases, leaving 11 bases between the germline ends. CDR1 and CDR2 from the germline V gene are PRHDT and FYEKMQ (reference sequence). The CDR3 loop spans 13 amino acids. The CDR3 DNA follows: TGTGCCAGCAGCGCCGGGGCCTTCAATGAGCAGTTCTTC. Its translation is CASSAGAFNEQFF.

This clonotype was observed a few times. This rearrangement joins TRBV7-9 to TRBJ1-6; D gene ambiguous. CDR3 size: 10 residues. V lost 5 bases to trimming and J lost 16 bases, with 9 bases between them. Germline-derived CDR1 and CDR2 are SEHNR and FQNEAQ (reference sequence). CDR3 protein: CASSETILHF. CDR3 sequence (DNA): TGTGCCAGCAGCGAAACAATACTCCACTTT.

CDR3 sequence reads: CASSLWAGVRRETQYF. CDR3 nucleotide sequence: TGTGCCAGCAGCTTATGGGCGGGAGTCCGCCGGGAGACCCAGTACTTC. The rearrangement links TRBV7-2 to TRBJ2-5; 7 bases agree with TRBD2. The junction had 11 bases not matched to a gene; V was cut back by 2 bases and J by 5 bases. The CDR3 sequence is 16 residues long. From germline, CDR1 is SGHTA and CDR2 FQGNSA.

This clonotype occurred many times. The chain carries TRBV29-1 and TRBJ2-3, with 9 nucleotides matching TRBD1. This CDR3 comprises 15 residues. CDR1 SQVTM and CDR2 ANQGSEA come from the germline V gene. V dropped 6 bases and J dropped 5; count of bases not matched to a gene: 12. DNA for the CDR3: TGCAGCGTGCTCGGGGGACAGGGTCGAGGAGATACGCAGTATTTT. This translates into CSVLGGQGRGDTQYF.

Details on this clonotype: A read error may be the cause here, since a much bigger clone is one base away. The genes are TRBV9 and TRBJ2-3; 9 bases are shared with TRBD2. Germline V lookup: CDR1 SGDLS, CDR2 YYNGEE. The CDR3 totals 15 residues. The CDR3 DNA reads as TGTGTCAGCAGCGTAGGTTCACTAGCGGGAGATACGCAGTATTTT. Translated, it gives CVSSVGSLAGDTQYF. The full variable domain, in which reference TRBV9 and TRBJ2-3 provide the parts outside the CDR3, is DSGVTQTPKHLITATGQRVTLRCSPRSGDLSVYWYQQSLDQGLQFLIQYYNGEERAKGNILERFSAQQFPDLHSELNLSSLELGDSALYFCVSSVGSLAGDTQYFGPGTRLTVL.

This clonotype came up a few times. The chain carries TRBV9 and TRBJ2-5; the D is unclear. Germline V gene data show CDR1 as SGDLS and CDR2 as YYNGEE. V was clipped by 4 bases and J by 5 bases, with 3 bases between them. The CDR3 contains 10 residues. CDR3 DNA: TGTGCCAGCAGCCCGGAGACCCAGTACTTC. Residues: CASSPETQYF.

J is TRBJ2-1 and V is TRBV20-1; 15 positions match TRBD2. There are 16 residues in the CDR3. With 6 bases clipped from V and 5 bases from J, the junction kept 8 bases outside the gene matches. Germline V CDR1 and CDR2: DFQATT, SNEGSKA (reference sequence). The CDR3 is CSASGLAGGRDNEQFF. The CDR3 nucleotides read TGCAGTGCCTCGGGACTAGCGGGGGGCAGGGACAATGAGCAGTTCTTC.

This chain links TRBV7-9 with TRBJ2-4, with 7 nucleotides matching TRBD1. The germline CDR1 and CDR2 sequences are SEHNR and FQNEAQ (reference sequence). The length of the CDR3 is 16 residues. J was trimmed by 1 base and V by 2 bases; bases with no gene match: 5. CDR3 in DNA: TGTGCCAGCAGCTTAACAGGGGCAGGGGCCAAAAACATTCAGTACTTC. Protein sequence: CASSLTGAGAKNIQYF.

The chain employs TRBV4-1 and TRBJ2-3; D is perhaps TRBD1 (6 bases). Trimming removed 8 bases at V and 1 base at J, with 13 bases between. Germline-derived CDR1 and CDR2 are MGHRA and YSYEKL. This CDR3 contains 14 residues. The CDR3 DNA follows: TGCGCCAGCGCCCTGGGGGCAGGCACAGATACGCAGTATTTT. Its translation: CASALGAGTDTQYF.

This clonotype came up a few times. V usage is TRBV15 and J usage is TRBJ2-3; no clear D. This CDR3 spans 12 amino acids. V was clipped by 5 bases and J by 5 bases, with 8 bases between them. Looked up from germline, CDR1 is LNHNV and CDR2 is YYDKDF (reference sequence). The CDR3 sequence is CATSGDEDTQYF. The CDR3 DNA reads as TGTGCCACCAGCGGCGATGAAGATACGCAGTATTTT.

J is TRBJ1-4 and V is TRBV7-8, with 9 bases matching TRBD1. The CDR3 runs to 15 residues. Germline loops: CDR1 SGHVS, CDR2 FQNEAQ. The V and J ends lost 5 bases and 8 bases, in that order; junction bases with no gene match: 9. In nucleotides, the CDR3 is TGTGCCAGCAGCGCCGGGACAGGGACGGGAGAAAAACTGTTTTTT. Its protein is CASSAGTGTGEKLFF.

The chain links TRBV6-2 or TRBV6-3 to TRBJ1-5; D might be TRBD1 (6 bases). Trimming removed 0 bases at V and 7 bases at J, with 16 bases between. The CDR3 extends over 16 amino acids. In germline, CDR1 is MNHEY, CDR2 SVGEGT. The CDR3 region has the DNA TGTGCCAGCAGTTACTCGATGGGCCCGACAGGACAGCCCCAGCATTTT. Protein product: CASSYSMGPTGQPQHF.